One T cell receptor beta chain is described in this entry. The CDR3 is made up of 15 amino acids. Trimming pared 3 bases from V and 3 bases from J, leaving 12 bases between. The data belong to a study of T cell responses to AZD1222 COVID-19 vaccine. The data were produced by immunoSEQ multiplex PCR, yet TCRdb's version contains in-frame clones alone and is incomplete. In the table there are roughly 100,000 clones, 88% of which are singletons. The TCR sequence derives from an adult in good health. This rearrangement joins TRBV23-1 to TRBJ1-3; TRBD1 is a possible D gene (5 bases). TRBV23-1 counts as an open reading frame of uncertain function. This material consisted of peripheral blood, taken on day 0 of AZD1222 vaccination. CDR3 sequence: CASSHSDQGGNTIYF. CDR3 bases: TGCGCCAGCAGTCATTCCGATCAGGGTGGAAACACCATATATTTT.